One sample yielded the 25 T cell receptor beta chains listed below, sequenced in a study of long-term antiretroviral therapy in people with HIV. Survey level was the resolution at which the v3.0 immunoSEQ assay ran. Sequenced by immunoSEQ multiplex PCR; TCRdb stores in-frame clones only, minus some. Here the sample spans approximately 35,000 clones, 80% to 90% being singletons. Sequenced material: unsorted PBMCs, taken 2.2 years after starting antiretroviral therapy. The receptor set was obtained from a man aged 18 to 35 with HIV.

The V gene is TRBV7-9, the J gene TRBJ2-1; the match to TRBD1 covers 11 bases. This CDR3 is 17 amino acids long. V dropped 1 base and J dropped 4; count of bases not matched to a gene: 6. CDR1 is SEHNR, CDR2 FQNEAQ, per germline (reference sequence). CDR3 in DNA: TGTGCCAGCAGCTTAGTGCTGGGACAGGGGGGATACAATGAGCAGTTCTTC. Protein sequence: CASSLVLGQGGYNEQFF.

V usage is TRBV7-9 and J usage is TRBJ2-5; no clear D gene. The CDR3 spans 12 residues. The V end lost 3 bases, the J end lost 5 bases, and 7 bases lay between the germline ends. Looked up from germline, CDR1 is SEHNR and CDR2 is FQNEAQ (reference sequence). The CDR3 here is CASSLEEETQYF. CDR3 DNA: TGTGCCAGCAGCTTGGAAGAGGAGACCCAGTACTTC.

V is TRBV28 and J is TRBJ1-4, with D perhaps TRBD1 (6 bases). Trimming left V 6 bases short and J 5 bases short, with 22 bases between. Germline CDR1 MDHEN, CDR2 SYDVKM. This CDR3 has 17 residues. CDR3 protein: CASRTRGPVERNEKLFF. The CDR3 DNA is TGTGCCAGCAGGACCAGGGGCCCAGTGGAAAGGAATGAAAAACTGTTTTTT.

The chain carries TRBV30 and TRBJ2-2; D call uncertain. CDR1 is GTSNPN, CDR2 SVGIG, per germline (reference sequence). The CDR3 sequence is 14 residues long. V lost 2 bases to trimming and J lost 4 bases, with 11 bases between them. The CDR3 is CAWSPGPATGELFF. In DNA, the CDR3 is TGTGCCTGGAGTCCTGGACCAGCCACCGGGGAGCTGTTTTTT.

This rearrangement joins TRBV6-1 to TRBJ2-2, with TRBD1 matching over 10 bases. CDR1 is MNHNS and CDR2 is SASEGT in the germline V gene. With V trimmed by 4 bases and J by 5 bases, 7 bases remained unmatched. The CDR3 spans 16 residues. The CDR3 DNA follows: TGTGCCAGCAGTGTTAGGGACAGGGGTCGGACCGGGGAGCTGTTTTTT. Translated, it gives CASSVRDRGRTGELFF.

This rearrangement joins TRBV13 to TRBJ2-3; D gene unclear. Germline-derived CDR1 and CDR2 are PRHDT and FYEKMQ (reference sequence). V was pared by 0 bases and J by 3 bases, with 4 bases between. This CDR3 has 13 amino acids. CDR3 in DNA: TGTGCCAGCAGCTTAGGGGGGACAGATACGCAGTATTTT. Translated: CASSLGGTDTQYF.

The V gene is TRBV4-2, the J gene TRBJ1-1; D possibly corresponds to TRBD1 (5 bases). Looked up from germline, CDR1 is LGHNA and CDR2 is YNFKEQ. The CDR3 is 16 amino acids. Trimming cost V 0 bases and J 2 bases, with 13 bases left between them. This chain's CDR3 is CASSQDWGNGNTEAFF. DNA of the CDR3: TGTGCCAGCAGCCAAGATTGGGGGAATGGAAACACTGAAGCTTTCTTT.

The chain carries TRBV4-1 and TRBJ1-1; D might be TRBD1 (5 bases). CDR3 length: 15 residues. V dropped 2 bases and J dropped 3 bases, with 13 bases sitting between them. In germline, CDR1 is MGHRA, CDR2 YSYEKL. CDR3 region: CASSQYDQGYTEAFF. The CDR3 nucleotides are TGCGCCAGCAGCCAATATGATCAGGGATACACTGAAGCTTTCTTT.

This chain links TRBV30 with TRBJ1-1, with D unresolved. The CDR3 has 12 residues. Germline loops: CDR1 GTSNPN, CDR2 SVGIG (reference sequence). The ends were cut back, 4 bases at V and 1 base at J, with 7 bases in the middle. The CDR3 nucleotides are TGTGCCTGGACGGAGGGGAACACTGAAGCTTTCTTT. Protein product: CAWTEGNTEAFF.

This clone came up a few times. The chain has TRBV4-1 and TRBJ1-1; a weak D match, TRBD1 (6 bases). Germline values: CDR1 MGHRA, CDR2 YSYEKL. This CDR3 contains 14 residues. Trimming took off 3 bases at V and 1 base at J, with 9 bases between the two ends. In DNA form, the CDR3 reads TGCGCCAGCAGCCAGGGACACGCGAACACTGAAGCTTTCTTT. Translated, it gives CASSQGHANTEAFF.

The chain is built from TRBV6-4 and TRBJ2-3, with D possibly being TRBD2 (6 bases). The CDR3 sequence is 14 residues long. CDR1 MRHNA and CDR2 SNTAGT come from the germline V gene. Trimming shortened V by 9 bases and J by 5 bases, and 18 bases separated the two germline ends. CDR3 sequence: CASALGEEGDTQYF. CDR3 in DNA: TGTGCCAGTGCCCTGGGGGAGGAGGGAGATACGCAGTATTTT.

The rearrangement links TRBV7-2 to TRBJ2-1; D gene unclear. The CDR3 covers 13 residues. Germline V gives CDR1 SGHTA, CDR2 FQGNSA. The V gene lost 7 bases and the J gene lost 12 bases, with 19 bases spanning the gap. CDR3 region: CASNPVFLYRQFF. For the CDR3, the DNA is TGTGCCAGCAATCCCGTGTTTCTCTATCGGCAGTTCTTC.

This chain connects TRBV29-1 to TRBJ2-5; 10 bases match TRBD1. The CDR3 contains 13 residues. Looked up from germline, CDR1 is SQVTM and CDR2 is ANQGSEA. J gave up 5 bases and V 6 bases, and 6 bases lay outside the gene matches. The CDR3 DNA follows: TGCAGCGTCCGACAGGGGGCGAGGGAGACCCAGTACTTC. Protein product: CSVRQGARETQYF.

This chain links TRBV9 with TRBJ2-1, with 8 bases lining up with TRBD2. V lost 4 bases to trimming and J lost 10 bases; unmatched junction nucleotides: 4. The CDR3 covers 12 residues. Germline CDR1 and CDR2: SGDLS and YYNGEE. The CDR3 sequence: CASSPGLGEQFF. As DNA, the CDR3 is TGTGCCAGCAGCCCGGGACTAGGGGAGCAGTTCTTC.

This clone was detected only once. In DNA, the CDR3 is TGTGCCAGCAGCAAGGACAGATCTGGGGCCAACGTCCTGACTTTC. This encodes CASSKDRSGANVLTF. The J gene is TRBJ2-6, the V gene TRBV7-3, with D perhaps matching TRBD1 (6 bases). The germline V and J ends were trimmed by 5 bases and 1 base, with 9 bases remaining between them. There are 15 residues in the CDR3. Germline lookup yields CDR1 SGHTA and CDR2 FQGTGA. Full variable domain (outside the CDR3, taken from reference TRBV7-3 and TRBJ2-6): GAGVSQTPSNKVTEKGKYVELRCDPISGHTALYWYRQSLGQGPEFLIYFQGTGAADDSGLPNDRFFAVRPEGSVSTLKIQRTERGDSAVYLCASSKDRSGANVLTFGAGSRLTVL.

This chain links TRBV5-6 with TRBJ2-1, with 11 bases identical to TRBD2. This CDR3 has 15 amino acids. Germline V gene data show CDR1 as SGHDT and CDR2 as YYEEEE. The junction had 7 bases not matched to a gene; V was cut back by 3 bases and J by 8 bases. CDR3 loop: CASSSLAGVGDEQFF. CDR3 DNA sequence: TGTGCCAGCAGCTCACTAGCGGGAGTGGGGGATGAGCAGTTCTTC.

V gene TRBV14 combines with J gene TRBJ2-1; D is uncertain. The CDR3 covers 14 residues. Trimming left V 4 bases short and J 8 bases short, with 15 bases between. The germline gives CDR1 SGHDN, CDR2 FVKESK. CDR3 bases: TGTGCCAGCAGCCCATTGGTGGGTTACGATGAGCAGTTCTTC. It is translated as CASSPLVGYDEQFF.

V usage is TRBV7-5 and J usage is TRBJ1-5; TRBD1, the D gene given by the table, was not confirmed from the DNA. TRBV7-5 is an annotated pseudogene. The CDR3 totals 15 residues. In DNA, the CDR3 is TGTGCCAGAAGCTTAGCGGAGACAGACAATCAGCCCCAGCATTTT. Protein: CARSLAETDNQPQHF.

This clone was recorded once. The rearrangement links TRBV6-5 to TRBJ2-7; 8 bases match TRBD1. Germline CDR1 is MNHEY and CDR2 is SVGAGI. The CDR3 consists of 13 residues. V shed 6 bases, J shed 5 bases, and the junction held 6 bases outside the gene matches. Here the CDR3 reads CASRLRQGHEQYF. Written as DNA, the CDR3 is TGTGCCAGCAGGCTTCGACAGGGGCACGAGCAGTACTTC.

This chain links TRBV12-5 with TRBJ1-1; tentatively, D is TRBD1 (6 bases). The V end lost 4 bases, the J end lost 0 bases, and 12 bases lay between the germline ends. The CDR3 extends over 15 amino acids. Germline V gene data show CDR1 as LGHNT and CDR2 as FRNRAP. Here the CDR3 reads CASGSGQFMNTEAFF. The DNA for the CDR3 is TGTGCTAGTGGTTCCGGACAGTTTATGAACACTGAAGCTTTCTTT.

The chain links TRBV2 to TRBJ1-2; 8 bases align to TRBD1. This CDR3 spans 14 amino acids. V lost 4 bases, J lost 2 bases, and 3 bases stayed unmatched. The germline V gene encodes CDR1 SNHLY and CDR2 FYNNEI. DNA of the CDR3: TGTGCCAGCAGTGGAACAGGGGGAAACTATGGCTACACCTTC. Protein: CASSGTGGNYGYTF.

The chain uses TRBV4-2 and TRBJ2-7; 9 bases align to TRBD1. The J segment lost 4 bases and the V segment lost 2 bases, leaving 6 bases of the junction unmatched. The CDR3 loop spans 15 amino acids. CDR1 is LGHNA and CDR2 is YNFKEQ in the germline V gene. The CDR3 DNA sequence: TGTGCCAGCAGCCAACCGGGACAGGGTGTGTACGAGCAGTACTTC. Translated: CASSQPGQGVYEQYF.

DNA for the CDR3: TGCGCCAGCACCCGGGACTCCCAAGAGACCCAGTACTTC. The encoded protein is CASTRDSQETQYF. The chain links TRBV10-2 to TRBJ2-5; possible D gene TRBD2, 6 bases. Trimming removed 7 bases from V and 1 base from J, with 10 bases in between. Per the germline V gene, CDR1 is WSHSY and CDR2 is SAAADI. This CDR3 is built from 13 residues.

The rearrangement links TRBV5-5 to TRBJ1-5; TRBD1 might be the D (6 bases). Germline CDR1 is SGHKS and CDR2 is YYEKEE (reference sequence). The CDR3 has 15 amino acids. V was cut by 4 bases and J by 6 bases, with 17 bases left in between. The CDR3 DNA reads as TGTGCCAGCAGCGTTGGTGGGGGGGCCGGTCAGCCCCAGCATTTT. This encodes CASSVGGGAGQPQHF. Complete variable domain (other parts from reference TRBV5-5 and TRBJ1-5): DAGVTQSPTHLIKTRGQQVTLRCSPISGHKSVSWYQQVLGQGPQFIFQYYEKEERGRGNFPDRFSARQFPNYSSELNVNALLLGDSALYLCASSVGGGAGQPQHFGDGTRLSIL.

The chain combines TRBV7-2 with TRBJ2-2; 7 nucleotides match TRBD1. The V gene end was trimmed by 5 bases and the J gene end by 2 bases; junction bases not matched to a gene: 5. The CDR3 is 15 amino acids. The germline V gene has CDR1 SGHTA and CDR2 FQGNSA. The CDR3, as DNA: TGTGCCAGCAGCCCCGGGACAGTCAACACCGGGGAGCTGTTTTTT. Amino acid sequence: CASSPGTVNTGELFF. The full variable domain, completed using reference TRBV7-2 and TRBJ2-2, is GAGVSQSPSNKVTEKGKDVELRCDPISGHTALYWYRQSLGQGLEFLIYFQGNSAPDKSGLPSDRFSAERTGGSVSTLTIQRTQQEDSAVYLCASSPGTVNTGELFFGEGSRLTVL.